What follows is one T cell receptor (beta chain) and its context. The antigen is not known. The sample originates from a study of OX40 agonist ivuxolimab in advanced cancers. Findings of the study overall: Some patients who did not respond also had low normalized T-cell clonal expansion.

Clones were sequenced by immunoSEQ multiplex PCR, and TCRdb holds only the in-frame ones, with some missing. The sample yields roughly 15,000 clones, 82% seen once. The CDR3 is 14 amino acids. CDR1 and CDR2 (germline): GTSNPN, SVGIG (reference sequence). Losses at the gene ends were 0 bases for V and 5 bases for J; bases not matched to a gene: 4. The sequence was collected from an adult with an advanced solid tumor such as melanoma, head and neck, liver or kidney cancer. The sample here was CD4+ or CD8+ T cells sorted from blood, taken in a trial of the OX40 agonist ivuxolimab. V usage is TRBV30 and J usage is TRBJ2-7, with 10 nucleotides matching TRBD2. The DNA of the CDR3 is TGTGCCTGGAGTGTACTTAGCGGGAGGAACGAGCAGTACTTC. Its protein product is CAWSVLSGRNEQYF.